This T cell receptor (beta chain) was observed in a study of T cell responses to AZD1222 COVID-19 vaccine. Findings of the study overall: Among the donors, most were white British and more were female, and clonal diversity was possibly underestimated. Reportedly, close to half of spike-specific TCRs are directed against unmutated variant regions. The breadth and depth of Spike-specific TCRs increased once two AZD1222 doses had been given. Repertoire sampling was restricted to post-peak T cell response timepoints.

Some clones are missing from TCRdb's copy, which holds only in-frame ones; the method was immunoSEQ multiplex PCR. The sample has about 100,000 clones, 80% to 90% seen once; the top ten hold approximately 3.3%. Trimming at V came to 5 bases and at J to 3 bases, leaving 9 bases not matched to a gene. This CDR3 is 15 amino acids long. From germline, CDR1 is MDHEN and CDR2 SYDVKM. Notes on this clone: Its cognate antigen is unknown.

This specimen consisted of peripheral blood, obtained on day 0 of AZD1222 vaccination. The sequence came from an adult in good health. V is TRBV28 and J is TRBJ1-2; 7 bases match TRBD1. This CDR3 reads CASSLRRGHYYGYTF. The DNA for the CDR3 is TGTGCCAGCAGTCTTCGGAGGGGGCACTACTATGGCTACACCTTC.